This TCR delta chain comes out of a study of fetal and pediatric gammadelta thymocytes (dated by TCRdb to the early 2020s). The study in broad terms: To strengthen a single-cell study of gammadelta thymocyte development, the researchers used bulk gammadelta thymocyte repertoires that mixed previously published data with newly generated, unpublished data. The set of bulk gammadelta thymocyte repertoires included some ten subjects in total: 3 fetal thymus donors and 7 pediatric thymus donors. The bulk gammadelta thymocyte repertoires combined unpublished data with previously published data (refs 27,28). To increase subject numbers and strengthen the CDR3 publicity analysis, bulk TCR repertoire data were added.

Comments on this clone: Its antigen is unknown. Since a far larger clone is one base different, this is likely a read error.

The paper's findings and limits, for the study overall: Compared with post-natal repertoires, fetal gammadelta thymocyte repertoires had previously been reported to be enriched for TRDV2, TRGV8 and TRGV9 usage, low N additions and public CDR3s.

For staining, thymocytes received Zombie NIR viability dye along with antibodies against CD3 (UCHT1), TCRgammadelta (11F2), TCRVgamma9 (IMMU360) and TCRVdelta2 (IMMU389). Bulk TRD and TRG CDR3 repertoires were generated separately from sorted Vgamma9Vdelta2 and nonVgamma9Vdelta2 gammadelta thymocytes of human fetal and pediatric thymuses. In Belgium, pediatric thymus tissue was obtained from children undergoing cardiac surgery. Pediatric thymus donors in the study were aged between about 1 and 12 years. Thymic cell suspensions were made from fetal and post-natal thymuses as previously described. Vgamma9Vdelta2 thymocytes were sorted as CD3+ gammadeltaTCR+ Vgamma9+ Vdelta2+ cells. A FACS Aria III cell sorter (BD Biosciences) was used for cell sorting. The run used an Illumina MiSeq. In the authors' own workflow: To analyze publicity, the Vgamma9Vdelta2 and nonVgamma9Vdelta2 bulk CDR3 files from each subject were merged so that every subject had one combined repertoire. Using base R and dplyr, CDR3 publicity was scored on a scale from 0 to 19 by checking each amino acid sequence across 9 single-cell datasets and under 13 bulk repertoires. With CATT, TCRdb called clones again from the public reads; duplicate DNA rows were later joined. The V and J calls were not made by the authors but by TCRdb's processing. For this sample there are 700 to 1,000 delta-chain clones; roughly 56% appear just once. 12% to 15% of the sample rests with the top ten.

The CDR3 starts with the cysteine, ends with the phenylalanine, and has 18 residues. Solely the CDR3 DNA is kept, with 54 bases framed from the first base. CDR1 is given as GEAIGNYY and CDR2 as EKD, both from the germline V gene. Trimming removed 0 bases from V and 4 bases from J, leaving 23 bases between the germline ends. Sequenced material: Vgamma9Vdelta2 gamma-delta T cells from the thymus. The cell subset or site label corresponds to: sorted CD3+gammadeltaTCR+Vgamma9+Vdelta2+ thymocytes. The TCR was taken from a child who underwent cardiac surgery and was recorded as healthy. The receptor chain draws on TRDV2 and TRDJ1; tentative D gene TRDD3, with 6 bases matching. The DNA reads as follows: TGTGCCTGTGACACCCGAATCGGGCACGCTGGGGTTTGCGATAAACTCATCTTT. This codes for CACDTRIGHAGVCDKLIF.